Listed below are T cell receptor beta chains from one sample, sequenced in a study of blood T cell repertoires in COVID-19. The protocol was immunoSEQ multiplex PCR, while the TCRdb copy is restricted to in-frame clones and leaves out a portion. The sample lists approximately 100,000 clones; 65% to 90% were seen once. Sequencing was performed on PBMCs or T cells enriched from blood (not recorded which). These receptors all stem from a woman aged 45-59 years who had recovered from COVID-19. The CDR3 runs from the conserved cysteine through the conserved F or W. The order of the fields is V gene, J gene, D gene, clone size, CDR3 DNA, CDR3 protein. The D gene is left open where the match is weak. Not all rows give a size; the values are once, few, many and, for expanded clones, a class.

>TRBV30|TRBJ1-5|-|-
TGTGCCTGGAGTGTAAGAGGCAATCAGCCCCAGCATTTT
CAWSVRGNQPQHF
>TRBV24-1|TRBJ1-2|TRBD1|-
TGTGCCACCAGCACAGGGGGCTCTAACTATGGCTACACCTTC
CATSTGGSNYGYTF
>TRBV6-1|TRBJ1-1|-|-
TGTGCCAGCAGTGAAGATGTCAGGGTGTACACTGAAGCTTTCTTT
CASSEDVRVYTEAFF
>TRBV14|TRBJ2-1|TRBD2|-
TGTGCCAGCAGCCAAATCTCTCCGGGAGGGCCGCGGGGTGAGCAGTTCTTC
CASSQISPGGPRGEQFF
>TRBV3-1/TRBV3-2|TRBJ2-7|TRBD2|-
TGTGCCAGCAGCCCCAGCGCGGGGGACGTCTCCTACGAGCAGTACTTC
CASSPSAGDVSYEQYF
>TRBV27|TRBJ2-6|-|-
TGTGCCAGCAGTTTCTGGCAATCCGGGGCCAACGTCCTGACTTTC
CASSFWQSGANVLTF
>TRBV3-1/TRBV3-2|TRBJ2-7|TRBD2|-
TGTGCCAGCAGCCAAGTAGCGGGGTCCGACTACGAGCAGTACTTC
CASSQVAGSDYEQYF
>TRBV11-3|TRBJ2-1|TRBD2|-
TGTGCCAGCAGCTTAGATCTGACTAGCGGATACAATGAGCAGTTCTTC
CASSLDLTSGYNEQFF
>TRBV11-3|TRBJ2-7|TRBD1|once
TGTGCCAGCAGCTTAGCAGGGACAGGGGGCGGACACGAGCAGTACTTC
CASSLAGTGGGHEQYF
>TRBV9|TRBJ2-6|-|-
TGTGCCAGCAGCGTAGGAGGGAGGGGGACTGGGGCCAACGTCCTGACTTTC
CASSVGGRGTGANVLTF
>TRBV9|TRBJ1-2|TRBD1|-
TGTGCCAGCAGCGCGGGACAGGGGTACTATGGCTACACCTTC
CASSAGQGYYGYTF
>TRBV24-1|TRBJ2-5|-|-
TGTGCCACCGAACGGGGGATGGGGGAGACCCAGTACTTC
CATERGMGETQYF
>TRBV12-5|TRBJ2-1|TRBD1|-
TGTGCTAGTGGTTTGGTACTTCAACTTGGGACAGGGGTGTTCAATGAGCAGTTCTTC
CASGLVLQLGTGVFNEQFF
>TRBV7-8|TRBJ1-2|TRBD1|-
TGTGCCAGCAGCTTTGACAGGGAGGTCTATGGCTACACCTTC
CASSFDREVYGYTF
>TRBV6-5|TRBJ2-1|TRBD2|-
TGTGCCAGTGTAGTCGGGAGCGGGAGCTACAATGAGCAGTTCTTC
CASVVGSGSYNEQFF
>TRBV21-1|TRBJ1-5|-|-
TGTGCCAGCAGCAAAGAGGAGAACAGGGCGTATGGCAATCAGCCCCAGCATTTT
CASSKEENRAYGNQPQHF
>TRBV6-1|TRBJ2-7|-|once
TGTGCCAGCAGTGAATCCTGGGAGGGGGGATACGAGCAGTACTTC
CASSESWEGGYEQYF
>TRBV7-9|TRBJ1-4|-|-
TGTGCCAGCAGCTTAGGAGGCGGCGGGGCTAATGAAAAACTGTTTTTT
CASSLGGGGANEKLFF
>TRBV28|TRBJ1-2|-|few
TGTGCCAGCAGTTTACCAGGCCCAACCTATGGCTACACCTTC
CASSLPGPTYGYTF
>TRBV20-1|TRBJ1-2|-|-
TGCAGTGCTAGTAGAGGGATGATCCGGGACTATGGCTACACCTTC
CSASRGMIRDYGYTF
>TRBV28|TRBJ2-7|-|-
TGTGCCAGCAGTTTTAACAGACGTAGCGCTGTTTTCTCCTACGAGCAGTACTTC
CASSFNRRSAVFSYEQYF
>TRBV5-1|TRBJ1-4|TRBD1|-
TGCGCCAGCAGGAGACAGGGTTCGGTGTCGACTAATGAAAAACTGTTTTTT
CASRRQGSVSTNEKLFF
>TRBV5-1|TRBJ2-3|TRBD1|-
TGCGCCAGCAGCGCATCTATCGGGACAGGGGGCGCAGATACGCAGTATTTT
CASSASIGTGGADTQYF
>TRBV2|TRBJ2-1|-|-
TGTGCCAGCAGTCCGGTAGCGGAAGGGGAGCAGTTCTTC
CASSPVAEGEQFF
>TRBV6-5|TRBJ1-3|-|once
TGTGCCAGTGTCATTTCCGGTGGAAACACCATATATTTT
CASVISGGNTIYF
>TRBV10-1|TRBJ2-1|TRBD1|-
TGCGCCAGCAGTTTAGGGGGCCTCGGCAATGAGCAGTTCTTC
CASSLGGLGNEQFF
>TRBV6-5|TRBJ1-3|-|-
TGTGCCAGCAGTCTGGACAGCTACTCTGGAAACACCATATATTTT
CASSLDSYSGNTIYF
>TRBV30|TRBJ1-1|-|-
TGTGCCTGGACTGGCGGGGGAAACACTGAAGCTTTCTTT
CAWTGGGNTEAFF
>TRBV2|TRBJ2-4|TRBD2|once
TGTGCCAGCAGTGAGACAGGGACTAGCGGGGGGGCCTTAGCCAAAAACATTCAGTACTTC
CASSETGTSGGALAKNIQYF
>TRBV7-3|TRBJ2-3|TRBD1|-
TGTGCCAGCAGCTTAACAGGGGGCCCTGATACGCAGTATTTT
CASSLTGGPDTQYF
>TRBV19|TRBJ2-5|TRBD2|-
TGTGCCAGTAGTAGGACTAGCGGGGGGGCCTTGGTAGAGACCCAGTACTTC
CASSRTSGGALVETQYF